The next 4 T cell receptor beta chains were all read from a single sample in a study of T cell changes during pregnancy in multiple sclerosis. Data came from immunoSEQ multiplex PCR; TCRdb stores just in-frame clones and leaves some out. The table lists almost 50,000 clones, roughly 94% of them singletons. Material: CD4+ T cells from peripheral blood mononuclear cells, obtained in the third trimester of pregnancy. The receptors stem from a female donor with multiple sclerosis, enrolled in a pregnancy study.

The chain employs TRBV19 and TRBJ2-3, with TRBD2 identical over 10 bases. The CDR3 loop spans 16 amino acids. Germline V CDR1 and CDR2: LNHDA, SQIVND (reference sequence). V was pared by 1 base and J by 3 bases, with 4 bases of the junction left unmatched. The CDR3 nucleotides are TGTGCCAGTAGTATAGGGTTAGCGGGAGGAACAGATACGCAGTATTTT. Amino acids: CASSIGLAGGTDTQYF.

CDR3 protein: CASTIRGQASGYTF. CDR3 sequence (DNA): TGTGCCAGCACTATTAGGGGTCAGGCGAGCGGCTACACCTTC. V and J are TRBV2 and TRBJ1-2; D is perhaps TRBD1 (5 bases). Deletions cut 7 bases from V and 8 bases from J, with 20 bases between. CDR1 is SNHLY, CDR2 FYNNEI, per germline. There are 14 residues in the CDR3.

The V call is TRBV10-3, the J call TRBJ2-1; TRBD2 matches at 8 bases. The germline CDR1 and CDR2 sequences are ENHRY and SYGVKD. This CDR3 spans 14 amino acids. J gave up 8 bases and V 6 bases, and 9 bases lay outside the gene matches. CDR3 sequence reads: CAIRARTSGDEQFF. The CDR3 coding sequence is TGTGCCATCAGAGCTCGTACTAGCGGTGATGAGCAGTTCTTC.

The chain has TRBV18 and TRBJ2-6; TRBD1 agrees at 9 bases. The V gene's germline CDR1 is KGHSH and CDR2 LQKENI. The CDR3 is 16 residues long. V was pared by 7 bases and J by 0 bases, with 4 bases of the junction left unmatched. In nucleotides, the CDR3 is TGTGCCAGCTTCGCGACAGGGGGCTCTGGGGCCAACGTCCTGACTTTC. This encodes CASFATGGSGANVLTF.